This is a list of T cell receptor beta chains from one sample in a study of blood T cells in healthy people across ages. TCRdb used MiXCR to reprocess the 5' RACE reads, holding one entry per CDR3 protein. The repertoire consists of approximately 850,000 distinct CDR3 sequences, with around 45% occurring once and the leading ten covering 15% to 25%. Sequencing was done on a sample of blood. The receptors stem from a man in his sixties in good health. Each CDR3 is given with its conserved first and last residue.

v_gene | len | CDR3aa
TRBV20-1 | 13 | CSASSGDPYEQYF
TRBV6-1 | 14 | CASREAPPFTEAFF
TRBV7-9 | 15 | CASSPPEGATDTQYF
TRBV30 | 14 | CAWAVGASYNEQFF
TRBV4-1 | 15 | CASSQLSPGANVLTF
TRBV29-1 | 13 | CSVYQASSYGYTF
TRBV12-3/TRBV12-4 | 16 | CASLGQGAINNQPQHF
TRBV29-1 | 14 | CSVRDRASNYGYTF
TRBV11-2 | 16 | CASSLNPLGASETQYF
TRBV20-1 | 14 | CSARGESPQETQYF
TRBV12-3/TRBV12-4 | 14 | CASRPGTGRYGYTF
TRBV7-3 | 15 | CANLLAGGQADTQYF
TRBV6-5 | 13 | CASCPGHLYGYTF
TRBV7-9 | 16 | CASSPGASGGYNEQFF
TRBV4-3 | 16 | CASSQDPGLAGDTQYF
TRBV6-5 | 16 | CASSYSWGGTRYGYTF
TRBV20-1 | 13 | CSALQGKDTEAFF
TRBV12-3/TRBV12-4 | 17 | CASSLVRGRGLNTEAFF
TRBV12-3/TRBV12-4 | 20 | CANSRLAGGLLILRAYEQYF
TRBV7-9 | 19 | CASSLASSTSGGSYNEQFF
TRBV20-1 | 15 | CSARDSGTGVDEQFF
TRBV7-9 | 15 | CASSGQGRGTDTQYF
TRBV7-9 | 17 | CASSSGLAGAKLDTQYF
TRBV7-6 | 16 | CASSPVGSTSTDTQYF
TRBV7-2 | 14 | CASSSGLPSAEQFF
TRBV6-5 | 12 | CASSPAQETQYF
TRBV6-6 | 14 | CASRETGAPTMEHF
TRBV10-3 | 11 | CAISPDYEQYF
TRBV20-1 | 11 | CTGLLGETQYF
TRBV30 | 13 | CAWSALGFDGYTF
TRBV20-1 | 15 | CSARPPTGTPDTQYF
TRBV7-9 | 14 | CASSPMGQNYGYTF
TRBV15 | 12 | CATGGAVDTQYF
TRBV5-6 | 14 | CASSFRDSQETQYF
TRBV6-5 | 14 | CASSWTVSQNVLTF
TRBV18 | 17 | CASSPAIRGGSIYGYTF
TRBV7-2 | 17 | CASSLGYSGGRGETQYF
TRBV11-3 | 14 | CASSLRGGRGKLFF
TRBV6-2/TRBV6-3 | 16 | CANSSSGRILNYEQYF
TRBV6-6 | 15 | CATRWTGAPQETQYF
TRBV7-9 | 12 | CASSRGRDTQYF
TRBV25-1 | 16 | CASSEYGYAGRNEQFF
TRBV30 | 13 | CAWSVRSQETQYF
TRBV9 | 14 | CASSVDGRGNIQYF
TRBV27 | 17 | CASSFLPPGSSGNTIYF
TRBV20-1 | 17 | CSAKKIMDRGLISPLHF
TRBV11-2 | 12 | CASNFIAYEQYF
TRBV7-2 | 12 | CASNRDSYEQYF